This T cell receptor (beta chain) was retrieved from a study of T cells after yellow fever vaccination. General observations from the study: The study found a weaker secondary response that peaked faster, day 5 versus 15.

Comment on this clonotype: What it binds is unknown.

TCRdb itself ran the 5' RACE reads through MiXCR, one entry per CDR3 protein. The sample consists of approximately 580,000 distinct CDR3 sequences, about 17% of them appearing once. The TCR was taken from a man aged 18 to 30 who received the YFV17D yellow fever vaccine. Sequenced material: PBMCs, taken roughly 5 days after the first yellow fever vaccination.

CDR3 in amino acids: CASSQDPETEISNQPQHF. CDR3 DNA: TGCGCCAGCAGCCAGGACCCCGAGACAGAAATTAGCAATCAGCCCCAGCATTTT. V is TRBV4-1 and J is TRBJ1-5; D is perhaps TRBD1 (5 bases). V was cut by 3 bases and J by 0 bases, with 18 bases left in between. CDR1 is MGHRA, CDR2 YSYEKL, per germline. The CDR3 extends over 18 amino acids.